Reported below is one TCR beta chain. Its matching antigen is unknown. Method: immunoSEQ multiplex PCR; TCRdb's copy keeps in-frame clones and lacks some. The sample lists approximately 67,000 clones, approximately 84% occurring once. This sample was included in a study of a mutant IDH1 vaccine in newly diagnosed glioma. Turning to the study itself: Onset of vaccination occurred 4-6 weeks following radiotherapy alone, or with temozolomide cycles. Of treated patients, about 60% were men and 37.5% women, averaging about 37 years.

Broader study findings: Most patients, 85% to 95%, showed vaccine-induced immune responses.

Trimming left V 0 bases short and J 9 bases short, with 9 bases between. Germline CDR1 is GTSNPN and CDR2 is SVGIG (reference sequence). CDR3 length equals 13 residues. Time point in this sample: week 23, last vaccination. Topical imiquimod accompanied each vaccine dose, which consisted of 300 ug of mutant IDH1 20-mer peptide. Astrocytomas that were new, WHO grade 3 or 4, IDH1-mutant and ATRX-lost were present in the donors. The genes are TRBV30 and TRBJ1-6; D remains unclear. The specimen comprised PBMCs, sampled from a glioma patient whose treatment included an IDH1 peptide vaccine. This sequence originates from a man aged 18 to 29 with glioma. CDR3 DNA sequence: TGTGCCTGGAGTGTGAATCTGGCTTCACCCCTCCACTTT. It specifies CAWSVNLASPLHF.